These 9 T cell receptor beta chains originate from one sample sequenced in a study of blood T cell repertoires in COVID-19. The repertoire was sequenced with immunoSEQ multiplex PCR; TCRdb's copy has only in-frame clones and lacks some. The sample yields around 180,000 clones, around four fifths seen once. Input material: peripheral blood. The origin of the receptors is a woman aged 25 to 39 with acute or convalescent COVID-19.

The chain employs TRBV7-2 and TRBJ2-3, with 8 bases aligning to TRBD2. Unmatched junction bases numbered 1, after V lost 2 bases and J lost 0 bases. Germline V gene lookup returns CDR1 SGHTA and CDR2 FQGNSA. CDR3 length: 15 amino acids. The CDR3 DNA sequence: TGTGCCAGCAGCTTATCTAGCGGGAGCACAGATACGCAGTATTTT. This encodes CASSLSSGSTDTQYF.

This chain connects TRBV11-3 to TRBJ2-1; 11 nucleotides match TRBD2. The V segment lost 5 bases and the J segment 5 bases; nucleotides outside the gene matches: 5. Germline CDR1 is SGHNT and CDR2 is YENEEA. The CDR3 consists of 15 residues. The CDR3 here is CASSTTSGRNNEQFF. CDR3 DNA sequence: TGTGCCAGCAGCACCACTAGCGGGAGAAACAATGAGCAGTTCTTC.

V and J are TRBV5-8 and TRBJ2-7; D might be TRBD1 (6 bases). The CDR3 loop spans 13 amino acids. Germline-derived CDR1 and CDR2 are SGHTS and YDEGEE. Trimming removed 4 bases from V and 3 bases from J, with 11 bases in between. The DNA for the CDR3 is TGTGCCAGCAGCGGACACAGGGTCTACGAGCAGTACTTC. Residues: CASSGHRVYEQYF.

The chain carries TRBV2 and TRBJ2-7, with D possibly matching TRBD1 (6 bases). The CDR3 is 14 amino acids. The germline V and J ends were trimmed by 7 bases and 3 bases, with 16 bases remaining between them. CDR1 and CDR2 (germline): SNHLY, FYNNEI. As DNA, the CDR3 is TGTGCCAGCAAAGAGGACAGCGTGAGCTACGAGCAGTACTTC. It codes for CASKEDSVSYEQYF.

The V and J genes are TRBV2 and TRBJ1-5; 7 bases are a match to TRBD1. The V segment lost 6 bases and the J segment 3 bases; nucleotides outside the gene matches: 5. Germline CDR1 is SNHLY and CDR2 is FYNNEI. CDR3 length: 14 residues. The CDR3 protein is CASRKGAINQPQHF. The CDR3, as DNA: TGTGCCAGCAGAAAGGGGGCGATCAATCAGCCCCAGCATTTT. Using reference TRBV2 and TRBJ1-5 for the parts outside the CDR3, the full variable domain is EPEVTQTPSHQVTQMGQEVILRCVPISNHLYFYWYRQILGQKVEFLVSFYNNEISEKSEIFDDQFSVERPDGSNFTLKIRSTKLEDSAMYFCASRKGAINQPQHFGDGTRLSIL.

The V call is TRBV30, the J call TRBJ1-1; D is ambiguous. There are 12 residues in the CDR3. The germline V gene encodes CDR1 GTSNPN and CDR2 SVGIG (reference sequence). V lost 1 base, J lost 12 bases, and 15 bases lay in between. CDR3 in amino acids: CAWSDTTSSSFF. Here the CDR3 DNA reads TGTGCCTGGAGTGATACTACCTCGTCATCTTTCTTT.

V and J are TRBV15 and TRBJ2-5, with unresolved D. Between the trimmed V and J ends, which lost 3 bases and 5 bases, there was a span of 10 bases. The CDR3 extends over 13 amino acids. CDR1 and CDR2 from the germline V gene are LNHNV and YYDKDF (reference sequence). CDR3 DNA sequence: TGTGCCACCAGCAGCCCGGCGGAGGAGACCCAGTACTTC. Protein sequence: CATSSPAEETQYF.

The chain has TRBV5-1 and TRBJ2-7; 9 bases match TRBD1. J gave up 9 bases and V 3 bases, and 4 bases lay outside the gene matches. This CDR3 region has 12 residues. Germline V CDR1 and CDR2: SGHRS, YFSETQ. The CDR3 loop reads CASSWGQGRQYF. CDR3 in DNA: TGCGCCAGCAGCTGGGGACAGGGTAGGCAGTACTTC.

This chain links TRBV7-6 with TRBJ2-1; D might be TRBD1 (6 bases). The ends were cut back, 6 bases at V and 2 bases at J, with 14 bases in the middle. Germline loops: CDR1 SGHVS, CDR2 FNYEAQ. CDR3 size: 15 residues. DNA for the CDR3: TGTGCCAGCAGGCGAAACGGACAGCCCTACAATGAGCAGTTCTTC. As protein: CASRRNGQPYNEQFF.